The 10 T cell receptor beta chains presented below share a single source sample, sequenced in a study of blood T cells in healthy people across ages. Through a sample-barcoded 5' primer and a J-beta primer mix, a second PCR was run for 7 to 11 cycles. TCRdb re-analysed the 5' RACE reads in MiXCR, keeping a single row per CDR3 protein. The sample contains about a million distinct CDR3 sequences, roughly 47% of which appear only once. The sample taken for sequencing was blood. Receptors were obtained from a woman aged 55-70 years in good health.

For this clonotype: A much larger clone differs by one base, so this may be a read error. The rearrangement joins TRBV5-1 to TRBJ2-5, with 11 bases matching TRBD2. V lost 1 base to trimming and J lost 11 bases; unmatched junction nucleotides: 13. The germline CDR1 and CDR2 sequences are SGHRS and YFSETQ. The CDR3 totals 16 residues. The CDR3 sequence is CASSLTSGSLYNEQYF. As DNA, the CDR3 is TGCGCCAGCAGCTTGACTAGCGGGAGTCTATACAATGAGCAGTACTTC.

The CDR3: CSVEVSGGNTEAFF. For the CDR3, the DNA is TGCAGCGTTGAGGTTTCAGGGGGGAACACTGAAGCTTTCTTT. The V call is TRBV29-1, the J call TRBJ1-1; 7 nucleotides agree with TRBD1. CDR1 and CDR2 from the germline V gene are SQVTM and ANQGSEA. V shed 3 bases and J 1 base; nucleotides not matched to a gene: 5. The CDR3 covers 14 residues.

The V and J genes are TRBV7-2 and TRBJ2-3; D not certain. The length of the CDR3 is 14 residues. Trimming shortened V by 5 bases and J by 0 bases, and 9 bases separated the two germline ends. Germline V CDR1 and CDR2: SGHTA, FQGNSA. The CDR3 sequence is CASSRGVSTDTQYF. In DNA, the CDR3 is TGTGCCAGCAGCAGAGGAGTTAGCACAGATACGCAGTATTTT.

This chain connects TRBV19 to TRBJ2-1; 10 nucleotides align to TRBD2. CDR1 is LNHDA, CDR2 SQIVND, per germline (reference sequence). CDR3 size: 15 residues. V dropped 7 bases and J dropped 9; count of bases not matched to a gene: 12. The CDR3 region is CASNREREGRSEQFF. Written as DNA, the CDR3 is TGTGCCAGTAATCGGGAGCGGGAGGGTAGGAGTGAGCAGTTCTTC.

Only a few counts were recorded for this clonotype. V is TRBV28 and J is TRBJ2-5; possible D gene TRBD2, 5 bases. The CDR3 is 13 residues long. V lost 6 bases, J lost 2 bases, and 10 bases lay in between. Germline V CDR1 and CDR2: MDHEN, SYDVKM. The CDR3: CASRFRRQETQYF. CDR3 sequence (DNA): TGTGCCAGCAGGTTCAGGAGGCAAGAGACCCAGTACTTC.

This chain connects TRBV20-1 to TRBJ2-4, with D perhaps matching TRBD2 (5 bases). The CDR3 is made up of 16 amino acids. The V gene lost 6 bases and the J gene lost 0 bases, with 18 bases spanning the gap. Germline CDR1 is DFQATT and CDR2 is SNEGSKA (reference sequence). The CDR3 sequence is CSAPIPGYLAKNIQYF. CDR3 nucleotides: TGCAGTGCCCCGATCCCGGGGTACCTAGCCAAAAACATTCAGTACTTC.

V gene TRBV10-1 combines with J gene TRBJ2-4, with TRBD2 as a possible D gene (6 bases). The end of the DNA is better explained by TRBJ2-7, so the J call may be wrong. In germline, CDR1 is WNHNN, CDR2 SYGVQD (reference sequence). The length of the CDR3 is 13 residues. The CDR3 loop reads CAASRGIGYEQYF. The CDR3 coding sequence is TGCGCCGCTTCCCGGGGGATAGGCTACGAGCAGTACTTC.

The chain uses TRBV20-1 and TRBJ2-5; the match to TRBD2 covers 7 bases. The CDR3 sequence is 11 residues long. From germline, CDR1 is DFQATT and CDR2 SNEGSKA (reference sequence). The junction had 8 bases not matched to a gene; V was cut back by 5 bases and J by 11 bases. DNA for the CDR3: TGCAGTGCTTCCGGGGGGAATGAGCAGTACTTC. It codes for CSASGGNEQYF.

To note about this clonotype: Being one base from a much bigger clone, this may be a read error. The chain joins TRBV4-3 to TRBJ1-3; perhaps TRBD1 as D (5 bases). Germline-derived CDR1 and CDR2 are LGHNA and YSLEER. The CDR3 extends over 17 amino acids. The CDR3 is CASSARWGGRPGDTIYF. For the CDR3, the DNA is TGCGCCAGCAGCGCCCGATGGGGGGGTCGTCCTGGAGACACCATATATTTT.

In this sample, this clonotype turned up a few times. The rearrangement uses TRBV29-1 and TRBJ2-3, with 7 bases matching TRBD2. Germline CDR1 SQVTM, CDR2 ANQGSEA. This CDR3 has 16 amino acids. V lost 0 bases, J lost 3 bases, and 9 bases stayed unmatched. Written as DNA, the CDR3 is TGCAGCGTTGAAGATCGAATGGGAGGGCTAACAGATACGCAGTATTTT. It encodes CSVEDRMGGLTDTQYF.